Presented here are 20 T cell receptor beta chains from one specimen sequenced in a study of post-analysis software for immune sequencing data. General study findings and limits: Higher frequency in patients than in controls was seen for roughly five TRBV segments, with TRBV5-6, TRBV5-1 and TRBV20-1 among them.

cDNA libraries for TCR beta contained unique molecular identifiers. Each CDR3 protein gets one entry after TCRdb re-called the PCR reads with MiXCR. The data contain roughly 410,000 distinct CDR3 sequences, less than 35% of them singletons. For these receptors, no antigen is known. The sequenced sample was blood. The receptor source for this set is a girl aged 5-17 years with multiple sclerosis.

This clonotype came up a few times. This chain links TRBV12-3 or TRBV12-4 with TRBJ1-6, with D tentatively TRBD1 (5 bases). Trimming removed 4 bases at V and 10 bases at J, with 14 bases between. The CDR3 totals 14 residues. This chain's CDR3 is CASSWRGEGSPLHF. The CDR3 nucleotides read TGTGCCAGCAGTTGGCGGGGGGAGGGATCACCCCTCCACTTT.

Comment on this clonotype: A junction end diverges from the germline sequence, so it may reflect a read error. This chain links TRBV12-3 or TRBV12-4 with TRBJ2-1, with D unclear. The CDR3 length is 14 residues. CDR3 coding DNA: TGTGCCAGTAGTTCCCCCATCTCTCGAAATGAGCAGTTCTTC. It codes for CASSSPISRNEQFF.

This clonotype was recorded many times. The rearrangement joins TRBV12-3 or TRBV12-4 to TRBJ2-7, with 8 nucleotides matching TRBD1. The CDR3 covers 14 residues. The J segment lost 2 bases and the V segment lost 2 bases, leaving 2 bases of the junction unmatched. CDR3 in DNA: TGTGCCAGCAGTTTAAGGACAGGGACCTACGAGCAGTACTTC. Encoded protein: CASSLRTGTYEQYF.

V usage is TRBV6-5 and J usage is TRBJ1-2; D uncertain. This CDR3 spans 13 amino acids. Trimming shortened V by 0 bases and J by 4 bases, and 6 bases separated the two germline ends. The germline V gene has CDR1 MNHEY and CDR2 SVGAGI. The CDR3 region is CASSYSGLYGYTF. CDR3 in DNA: TGTGCCAGCAGTTACTCTGGCCTCTATGGCTACACCTTC.

The chain couples TRBV6-5 to TRBJ2-7; D is tentatively TRBD1 or TRBD2 (5 bases each). The CDR3 has 14 amino acids. V was cut by 6 bases and J by 4 bases, with 16 bases left in between. Germline V gives CDR1 MNHEY, CDR2 SVGAGI. The CDR3 spells CASRGPGQSYEQYF. The CDR3, as DNA: TGTGCCAGCAGGGGACCGGGGCAAAGTTACGAGCAGTACTTC.

In this sample, this clonotype turned up once. Germline and junction disagree at one end, which may indicate a read error. The chain links TRBV5-1 to TRBJ2-3; D might be TRBD2 (6 bases). Germline values: CDR1 SGHRS, CDR2 YFSETQ. This CDR3 is built from 15 residues. DNA for the CDR3: TGCGCCGGCAGCTCTCTAGCGAGGAGCACAGATACGCAGTATTTT. It encodes CAGSSLARSTDTQYF.

This clonotype has more than one count but fewer than ten. The chain uses TRBV20-1 and TRBJ2-1, with 12 bases identical to TRBD1. The CDR3 contains 21 residues. With 0 bases clipped from V and 4 bases from J, the junction kept 19 bases outside the gene matches. Germline CDR1 is DFQATT and CDR2 is SNEGSKA (reference sequence). This chain's CDR3 is CSARDVPGTGGRKGIYNEQFF. The CDR3 nucleotides read TGCAGTGCTAGAGATGTACCAGGGACAGGGGGCCGAAAGGGAATATACAATGAGCAGTTCTTC.

Only a few counts were recorded for this clonotype. This chain joins TRBV1 and TRBJ1-5; TRBD1 is taken as the D call from the table, unchecked against the DNA. TRBV1 is a known pseudogene. The CDR3 has 16 residues. The CDR3: CTSSLRTGETNQPQHF. The CDR3 nucleotides are TGCACCAGCAGCTTGAGGACAGGAGAGACCAATCAGCCCCAGCATTTT.

The chain carries TRBV6-6 and TRBJ2-7; TRBD1 agrees at 7 bases. The V gene end was trimmed by 6 bases and the J gene end by 4 bases; junction bases not matched to a gene: 12. The CDR3 totals 15 residues. Per the germline V gene, CDR1 is MNHNY and CDR2 is SVGAGI (reference sequence). The CDR3 here is CASSVPRQGKYEQYF. DNA for the CDR3: TGTGCCAGCAGCGTACCCCGACAGGGAAAATACGAGCAGTACTTC.

The chain couples TRBV6-5 to TRBJ2-7, with TRBD2 matching 12 bases. The V gene end was trimmed by 1 base and the J gene end by 1 base; junction bases not matched to a gene: 14. This CDR3 contains 20 residues. Germline CDR1 is MNHEY and CDR2 is SVGAGI. As DNA, the CDR3 is TGTGCCAGCAGTTACTATCGGTCTAGCGGGGGGGGATATAAATCCTACGAGCAGTACTTC. It specifies CASSYYRSSGGGYKSYEQYF.

The rearrangement uses TRBV6-5 and TRBJ1-2; 7 positions agree with TRBD1. Trimming took 5 bases from V and 4 from J; bases not matched to a gene: 4. Germline V lookup: CDR1 MNHEY, CDR2 SVGAGI. The CDR3 contains 13 residues. Here the CDR3 reads CASSRDSLYGYTF. The CDR3 bases are TGTGCCAGCAGTAGGGACAGCCTCTATGGCTACACCTTC.

This clonotype was seen more than once but under ten times. The J gene is TRBJ2-5, the V gene TRBV6-1; 7 bases map to TRBD1. Germline V CDR1 and CDR2: MNHNS, SASEGT. The CDR3 is 14 amino acids. V was clipped by 6 bases and J by 2 bases; unmatched bases: 6. This chain's CDR3 is CASRSGGGQETQYF. Here the CDR3 DNA reads TGTGCCAGCAGGTCAGGGGGTGGGCAAGAGACCCAGTACTTC.

CDR3 bases: TGTGCCAGCAGCCCTATCGCGGGAAGGGGTTGTCAGCCCCAGCATTTT. Its translation: CASSPIAGRGCQPQHF. The chain has TRBV27 and TRBJ1-5; maybe TRBD1 (5 bases). Germline loops: CDR1 MNHEY, CDR2 SMNVEV (reference sequence). This CDR3 has 16 amino acids. With 6 bases removed from V and 6 bases from J, the gap between germline ends came to 21 bases.

This clonotype appeared a few times. J is TRBJ1-5 and V is TRBV4-2; TRBD1 agrees at 7 bases. Germline V lookup: CDR1 LGHNA, CDR2 YNFKEQ. This CDR3 is built from 18 residues. V lost 0 bases and J lost 7; bases outside the gene matches: 15. DNA of the CDR3: TGTGCCAGCAGCCAAGATTATGGGGAGAGGGGGCCAGGACAGCCCCAGCATTTT. Protein: CASSQDYGERGPGQPQHF.

The genes are TRBV6-1 and TRBJ2-5; 8 bases are a match to TRBD1. Germline-derived CDR1 and CDR2 are MNHNS and SASEGT. Trimming cost V 4 bases and J 4 bases; bases outside gene matches: 2. The CDR3 loop spans 13 amino acids. CDR3 DNA: TGTGCCAGCAGTGTCACAGGGGGAGAGACCCAGTACTTC. Translation gives CASSVTGGETQYF.

The V call is TRBV5-1, the J call TRBJ2-3, with TRBD1 matching 8 bases. The ends lost 0 bases at V and 5 bases at J; junction bases unmatched: 8. Germline-derived CDR1 and CDR2 are SGHRS and YFSETQ. The CDR3 covers 16 residues. In DNA, the CDR3 is TGCGCCAGCAGCTTGGACCCGACAGGGGCTAAAGATACGCAGTATTTT. Encoded protein: CASSLDPTGAKDTQYF.

This clonotype was picked up a small number of times. The rearrangement uses TRBV6-5 and TRBJ1-5; D is perhaps TRBD1 (6 bases). The V and J ends lost 2 bases and 0 bases respectively, with 17 bases between them. The CDR3 spans 18 residues. The germline V gene encodes CDR1 MNHEY and CDR2 SVGAGI. Written as DNA, the CDR3 is TGTGCCAGCAGTTACAGGGGACCGGGACATTATAGCAATCAGCCCCAGCATTTT. Translating it yields CASSYRGPGHYSNQPQHF.

A few counts support this clonotype. This chain joins TRBV28 and TRBJ2-3; D is perhaps TRBD2 (6 bases). CDR3 length equals 11 residues. Germline CDR1 MDHEN, CDR2 SYDVKM. Trimming stripped 7 bases from V and 11 bases from J, with 13 bases between. The CDR3 region has the DNA TGTGCCAGCAACCGGGACTCTTGGCAGTATTTT. Its protein is CASNRDSWQYF.

The J gene is TRBJ1-5, the V gene TRBV27; the D is unclear. Germline V gene data show CDR1 as MNHEY and CDR2 as SMNVEV (reference sequence). CDR3 length equals 14 residues. With 3 bases removed from V and 11 bases from J, the gap between germline ends came to 17 bases. This CDR3 is CASSFQSVSGTQHF. As DNA, the CDR3 is TGTGCCAGCAGTTTCCAGTCGGTCTCTGGGACCCAGCATTTT.

The V call is TRBV7-3, the J call TRBJ1-1; no clear D gene. V was trimmed by 5 bases and J by 2 bases, leaving 12 bases between them. Per the germline V gene, CDR1 is SGHTA and CDR2 is FQGTGA. The CDR3 totals 14 residues. CDR3 nucleotides: TGTGCCAGCAGCGTCGACGGAAGAAACACTGAAGCTTTCTTT. Residues: CASSVDGRNTEAFF.